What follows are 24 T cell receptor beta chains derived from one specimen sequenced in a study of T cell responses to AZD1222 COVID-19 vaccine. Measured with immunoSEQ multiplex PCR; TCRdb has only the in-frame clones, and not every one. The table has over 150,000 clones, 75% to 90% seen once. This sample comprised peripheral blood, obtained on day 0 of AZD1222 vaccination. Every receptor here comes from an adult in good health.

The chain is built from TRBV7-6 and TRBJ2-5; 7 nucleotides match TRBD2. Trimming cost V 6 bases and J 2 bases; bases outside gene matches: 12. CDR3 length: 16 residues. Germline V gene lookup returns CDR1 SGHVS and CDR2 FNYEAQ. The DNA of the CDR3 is TGTGCCAGCAGTTTTTTTTGGGGGGGGGAACAAGAGACCCAGTACTTC. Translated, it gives CASSFFWGGEQETQYF.

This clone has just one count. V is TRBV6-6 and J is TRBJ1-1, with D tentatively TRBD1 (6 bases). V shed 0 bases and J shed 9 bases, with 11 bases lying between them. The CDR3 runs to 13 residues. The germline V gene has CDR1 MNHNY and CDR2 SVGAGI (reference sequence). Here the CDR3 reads CASSYSFGGQAFF. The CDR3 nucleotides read TGTGCCAGCAGTTACTCATTTGGGGGGCAAGCTTTCTTT.

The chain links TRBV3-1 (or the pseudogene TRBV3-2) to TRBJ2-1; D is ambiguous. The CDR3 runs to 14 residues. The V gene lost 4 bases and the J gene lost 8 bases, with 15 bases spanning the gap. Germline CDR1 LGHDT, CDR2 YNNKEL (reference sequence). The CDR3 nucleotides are TGTGCCAGCAGCCCCGGTCCTCTAAGCGATGAGCAGTTCTTC. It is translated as CASSPGPLSDEQFF.

For the CDR3, the DNA is TGTGCCAGCAGCTTAGACGGAGTGAACACCGGGGAGCTGTTTTTT. Residues: CASSLDGVNTGELFF. The gene calls are TRBV7-3 and TRBJ2-2; D uncertain. V lost 2 bases and J lost 1, with 8 bases in between. CDR3 size: 15 residues. Germline assignment: CDR1 SGHTA and CDR2 FQGTGA.

CDR3 loop: CASSEGAGMSTDTQYF. The CDR3 nucleotides are TGTGCCAGCAGTGAAGGGGCAGGAATGAGCACAGATACGCAGTATTTT. The chain is built from TRBV6-1 and TRBJ2-3; unclear D gene. The CDR3 runs to 16 residues. Trimming removed 1 base from V and 0 bases from J, with 11 bases in between. The germline V gene has CDR1 MNHNS and CDR2 SASEGT.

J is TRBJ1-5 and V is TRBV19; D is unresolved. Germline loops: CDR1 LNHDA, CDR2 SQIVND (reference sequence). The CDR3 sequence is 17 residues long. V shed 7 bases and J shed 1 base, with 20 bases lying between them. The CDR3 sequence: CASTPWRADQSNQPQHF. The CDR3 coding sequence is TGTGCCAGTACCCCATGGAGGGCGGATCAGAGCAATCAGCCCCAGCATTTT.

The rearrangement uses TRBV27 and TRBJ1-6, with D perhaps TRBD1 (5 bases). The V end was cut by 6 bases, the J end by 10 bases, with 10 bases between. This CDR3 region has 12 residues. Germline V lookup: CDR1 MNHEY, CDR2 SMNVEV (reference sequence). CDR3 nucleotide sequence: TGTGCCAGCAGGCGGGGGAGCTCACCCCTCCACTTT. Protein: CASRRGSSPLHF.

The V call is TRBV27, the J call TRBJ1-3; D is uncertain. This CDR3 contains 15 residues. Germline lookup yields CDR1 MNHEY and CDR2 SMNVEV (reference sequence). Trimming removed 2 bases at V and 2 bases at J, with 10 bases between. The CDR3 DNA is TGTGCCAGCAGTTTAACGTCCGCCCCTGGAAACACCATATATTTT. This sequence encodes CASSLTSAPGNTIYF.

The CDR3 loop is CASSAAGTSGNEQFF. The CDR3 region has the DNA TGTGCCAGCAGCGCCGCTGGGACTAGTGGCAATGAGCAGTTCTTC. This chain connects TRBV6-5 to TRBJ2-1; 8 nucleotides line up with TRBD2. CDR1 and CDR2 (germline): MNHEY, SVGAGI. V shed 6 bases, J shed 6 bases, and the junction held 10 bases outside the gene matches. The CDR3 loop spans 15 amino acids.

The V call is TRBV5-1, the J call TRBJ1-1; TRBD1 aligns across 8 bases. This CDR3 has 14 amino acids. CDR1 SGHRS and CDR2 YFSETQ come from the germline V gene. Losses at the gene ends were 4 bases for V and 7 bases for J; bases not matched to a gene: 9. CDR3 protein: CASSTQGAKIEAFF. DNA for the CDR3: TGCGCCAGCAGCACCCAGGGGGCCAAAATTGAAGCTTTCTTT.

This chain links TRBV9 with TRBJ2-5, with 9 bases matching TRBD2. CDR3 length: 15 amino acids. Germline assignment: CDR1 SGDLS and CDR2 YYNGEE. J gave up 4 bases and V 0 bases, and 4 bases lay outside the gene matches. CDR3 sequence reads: CASSVADSGGETQYF. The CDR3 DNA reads TGTGCCAGCAGCGTAGCGGATAGCGGGGGAGAGACCCAGTACTTC.

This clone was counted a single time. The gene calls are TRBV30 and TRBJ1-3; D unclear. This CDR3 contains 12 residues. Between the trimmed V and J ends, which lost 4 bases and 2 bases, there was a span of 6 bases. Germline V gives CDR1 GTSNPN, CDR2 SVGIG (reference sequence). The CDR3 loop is CAWTPTGNTIYF. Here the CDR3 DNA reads TGTGCCTGGACACCCACTGGAAACACCATATATTTT.

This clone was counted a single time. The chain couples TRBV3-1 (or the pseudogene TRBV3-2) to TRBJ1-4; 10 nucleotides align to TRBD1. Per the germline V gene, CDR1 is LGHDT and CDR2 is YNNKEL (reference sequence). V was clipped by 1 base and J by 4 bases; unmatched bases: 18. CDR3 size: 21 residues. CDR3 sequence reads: CASSQVRDRGSYSPYNEKLFF. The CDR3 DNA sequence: TGTGCCAGCAGCCAAGTTAGGGACAGGGGATCCTACTCCCCGTATAATGAAAAACTGTTTTTT.

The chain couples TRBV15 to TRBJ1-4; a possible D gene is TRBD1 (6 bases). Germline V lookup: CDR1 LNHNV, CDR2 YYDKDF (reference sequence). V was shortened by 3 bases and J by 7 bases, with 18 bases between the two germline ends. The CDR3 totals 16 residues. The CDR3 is CATSSVKGTIGEKLFF. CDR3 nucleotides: TGTGCCACCAGCAGTGTTAAAGGGACAATTGGTGAAAAACTGTTTTTT.

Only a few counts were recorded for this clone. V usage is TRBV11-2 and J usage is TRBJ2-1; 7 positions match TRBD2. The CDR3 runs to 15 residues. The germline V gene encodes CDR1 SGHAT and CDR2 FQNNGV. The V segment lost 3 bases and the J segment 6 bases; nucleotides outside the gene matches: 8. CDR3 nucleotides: TGTGCCAGCAGCTTGGTGCGGGGGTCTCGCAATGAGCAGTTCTTC. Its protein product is CASSLVRGSRNEQFF.

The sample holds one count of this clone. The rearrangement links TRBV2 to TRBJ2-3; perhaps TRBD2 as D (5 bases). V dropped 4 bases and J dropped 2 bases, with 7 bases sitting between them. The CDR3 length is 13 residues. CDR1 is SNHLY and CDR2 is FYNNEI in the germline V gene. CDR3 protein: CASSVEVTDTQYF. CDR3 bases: TGTGCCAGCAGTGTGGAGGTCACAGATACGCAGTATTTT.

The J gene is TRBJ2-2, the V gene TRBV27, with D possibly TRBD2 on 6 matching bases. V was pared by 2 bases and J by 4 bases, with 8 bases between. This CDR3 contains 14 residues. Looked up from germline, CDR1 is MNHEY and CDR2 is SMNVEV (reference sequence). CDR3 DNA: TGTGCCAGCAGTTTAGGGGGGAGCACCGGGGAGCTGTTTTTT. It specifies CASSLGGSTGELFF.

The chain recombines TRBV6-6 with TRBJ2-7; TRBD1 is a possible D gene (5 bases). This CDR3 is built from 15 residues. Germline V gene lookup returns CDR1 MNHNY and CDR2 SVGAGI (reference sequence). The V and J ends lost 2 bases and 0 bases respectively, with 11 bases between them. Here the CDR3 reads CASSYVQGHSYEQYF. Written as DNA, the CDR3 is TGTGCCAGCAGTTACGTCCAGGGCCACTCCTACGAGCAGTACTTC.

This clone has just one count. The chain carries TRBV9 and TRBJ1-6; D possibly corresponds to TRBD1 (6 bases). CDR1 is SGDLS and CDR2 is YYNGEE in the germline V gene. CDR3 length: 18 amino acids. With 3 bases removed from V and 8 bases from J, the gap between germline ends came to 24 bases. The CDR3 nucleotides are TGTGCCAGCAGCGCGAGGGGGGGGAACTTATGGCGGCATTCACCCCTCCACTTT. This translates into CASSARGGNLWRHSPLHF.

The CDR3 DNA reads as TGCGCCAGCAGCCCGAGGGGCGAGCATCGCACAGATACGCAGTATTTT. This encodes CASSPRGEHRTDTQYF. The rearrangement links TRBV5-1 to TRBJ2-3; D possibly uses TRBD1 or TRBD2 (5 bases each). The ends were cut back, 4 bases at V and 1 base at J, with 16 bases in the middle. CDR1 is SGHRS and CDR2 is YFSETQ in the germline V gene. CDR3 length equals 16 residues.

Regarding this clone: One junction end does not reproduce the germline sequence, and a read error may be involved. The CDR3 region is CASSLIAGDTEELFF. DNA of the CDR3: TGTGCCAGCAGCTTAATAGCGGGGGACACCGAGGAGCTGTTTTTT. The J gene is TRBJ2-2, the V gene TRBV7-3; 9 positions agree with TRBD2. Germline CDR1 reads SGHTA; CDR2 reads FQGTGA. CDR3 length: 15 amino acids.

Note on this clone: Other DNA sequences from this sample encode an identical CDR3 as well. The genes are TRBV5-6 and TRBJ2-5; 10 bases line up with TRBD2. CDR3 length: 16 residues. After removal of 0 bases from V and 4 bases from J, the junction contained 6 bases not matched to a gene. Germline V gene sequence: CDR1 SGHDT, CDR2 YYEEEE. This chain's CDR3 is CASSLAPAGGRETQYF. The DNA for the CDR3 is TGTGCCAGCAGCTTGGCCCCAGCGGGGGGGCGAGAGACCCAGTACTTC.

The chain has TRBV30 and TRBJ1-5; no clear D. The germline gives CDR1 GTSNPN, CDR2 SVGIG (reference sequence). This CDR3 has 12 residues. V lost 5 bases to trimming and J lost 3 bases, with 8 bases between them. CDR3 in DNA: TGTGCCTGGGGTAGACTCAATCAGCCCCAGCATTTT. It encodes CAWGRLNQPQHF. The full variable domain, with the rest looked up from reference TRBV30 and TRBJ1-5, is SQTIHQWPATLVQPVGSPLSLECTVEGTSNPNLYWYRQAAGRGLQLLFYSVGIGQISSEVPQNLSASRPQDRQFILSSKKLLLSDSGFYLCAWGRLNQPQHFGDGTRLSIL.

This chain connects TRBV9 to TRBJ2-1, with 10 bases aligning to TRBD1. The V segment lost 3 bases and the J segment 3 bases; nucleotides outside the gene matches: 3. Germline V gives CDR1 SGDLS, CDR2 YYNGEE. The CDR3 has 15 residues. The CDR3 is CASSARTGGYNEQFF. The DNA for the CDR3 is TGTGCCAGCAGCGCGCGGACAGGGGGCTACAATGAGCAGTTCTTC.